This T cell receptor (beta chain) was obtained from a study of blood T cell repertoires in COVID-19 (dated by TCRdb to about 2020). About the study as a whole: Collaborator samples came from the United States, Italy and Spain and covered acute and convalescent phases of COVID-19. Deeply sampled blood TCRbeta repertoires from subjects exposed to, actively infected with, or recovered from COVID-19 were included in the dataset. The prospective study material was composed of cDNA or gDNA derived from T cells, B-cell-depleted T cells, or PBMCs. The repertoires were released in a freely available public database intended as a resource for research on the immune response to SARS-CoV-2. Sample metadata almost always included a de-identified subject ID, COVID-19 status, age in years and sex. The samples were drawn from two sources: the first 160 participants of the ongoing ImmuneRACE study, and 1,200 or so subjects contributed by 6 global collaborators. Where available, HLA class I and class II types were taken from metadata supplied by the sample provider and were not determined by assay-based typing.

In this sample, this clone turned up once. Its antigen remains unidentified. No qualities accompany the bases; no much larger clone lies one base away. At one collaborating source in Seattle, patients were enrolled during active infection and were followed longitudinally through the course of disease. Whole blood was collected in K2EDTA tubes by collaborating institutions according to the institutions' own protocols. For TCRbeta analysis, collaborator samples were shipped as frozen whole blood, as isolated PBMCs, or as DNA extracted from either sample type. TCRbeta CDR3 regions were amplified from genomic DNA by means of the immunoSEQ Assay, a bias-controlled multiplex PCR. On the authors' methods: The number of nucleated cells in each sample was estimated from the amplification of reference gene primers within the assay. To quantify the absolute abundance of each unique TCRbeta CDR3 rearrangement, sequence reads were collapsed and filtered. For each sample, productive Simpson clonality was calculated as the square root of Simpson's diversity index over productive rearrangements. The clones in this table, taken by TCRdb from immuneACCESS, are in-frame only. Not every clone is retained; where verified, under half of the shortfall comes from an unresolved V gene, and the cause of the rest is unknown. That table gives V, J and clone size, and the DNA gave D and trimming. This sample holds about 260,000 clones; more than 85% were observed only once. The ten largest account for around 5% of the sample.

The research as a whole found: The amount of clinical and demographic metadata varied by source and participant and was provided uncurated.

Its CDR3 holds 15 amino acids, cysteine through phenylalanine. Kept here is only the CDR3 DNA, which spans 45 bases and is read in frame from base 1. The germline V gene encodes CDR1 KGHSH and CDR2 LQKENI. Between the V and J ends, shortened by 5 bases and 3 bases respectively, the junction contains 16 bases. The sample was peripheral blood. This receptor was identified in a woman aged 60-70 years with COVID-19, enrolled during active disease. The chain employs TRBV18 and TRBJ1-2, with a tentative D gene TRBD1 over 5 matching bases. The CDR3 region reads CASSGPLRDYYGYTF. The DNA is TGTGCCAGCTCAGGTCCACTTAGGGACTACTATGGCTACACCTTC.